The clone carrying this T cell receptor (beta chain) was seen a few times. At one boundary the junction diverges from the germline segment, which might be a read error. The data were taken from a study of blood T cell repertoires in COVID-19. Sequencing used immunoSEQ multiplex PCR; TCRdb keeps in-frame clones, though not all of them. The table shows 350,000 to 400,000 clones, with about 90% occurring only once. The CDR3 covers 15 residues. The germline V gene encodes CDR1 MNHEY and CDR2 SVGEGT. The sequence came from a man aged 18 to 35 with active or convalescent COVID-19. The sequenced sample was peripheral blood. The chain is built from TRBV6-2 or TRBV6-3 and TRBJ2-2; 7 bases are a match to TRBD1. CDR3 coding DNA: TGTGCCAGCAGTCACTCAGGACAGGCCACCGGGGAGCTGTTTTTT. Its protein is CASSHSGQATGELFF.